The clone carrying this T cell receptor (beta chain) was seen at least ten times. What it recognizes is unknown. The data belong to a study of beta chain features in type 1 diabetes. Staining for CD45RO/CCR7/CD25/CD127/CD95/CD27 allowed sorting of CD4+ naive, central memory, regulatory and stem cell-like memory cells. Expressed TCRB transcripts got sequenced, as all isolated RNA was reverse transcribed. Sequencing used immunoSEQ multiplex PCR; TCRdb keeps in-frame clones, though not all of them. The sample has 200,000 to 250,000 clones; 25% to 30% are singletons. The CDR3 consists of 16 residues. V trimming: 0 bases; J trimming: 8 bases; junction bases outside the gene matches: 5. In germline, CDR1 is SGHTA, CDR2 FQGNSA. Study-wide results and caveats: Because the template was cDNA, high-expressing cells might be over-represented. In all four CD4+ subsets, TCRB CDR3 length was significantly, moderately reduced in type 1 diabetes.

The V and J genes are TRBV7-2 and TRBJ2-1; TRBD2 matches 12 bases. Sequenced sample: central memory CD4+ T cells from blood. This clonotype was sampled from a man aged 30 to 39 in good health. The chain's CDR3 is CASSLASGLAGHEQFF. The DNA of the CDR3 is TGTGCCAGCAGCTTAGCCTCTGGACTAGCGGGACATGAGCAGTTCTTC.